The 11 T cell receptor beta chains below all came from one sample that was sequenced in a study of human T cells and chemical hapten exposure. Indicated time point: patch test 2, 6 weeks after DPC sensitization. As to treatment: therapeutic diphenylcyclopropenone sensitization with weekly scalp DPC. Each CDR3 protein gets one entry after TCRdb re-called the RACE reads with MiXCR. The sample carries more than 60,000 distinct CDR3 sequences, about a tenth recorded once. Sequencing was performed on whole blood, taken in connection with sensitization to the hapten diphenylcyclopropenone (DPC). These receptor sequences come from a woman aged 45-60 years with alopecia areata. Some clones in this sample may be carry-over from other donors' samples.

This clonotype occurred many times. The J gene is TRBJ2-1, the V gene TRBV7-2; TRBD2 aligns across 11 bases. Losses at the gene ends were 5 bases for V and 4 bases for J; bases not matched to a gene: 7. Per the germline V gene, CDR1 is SGHTA and CDR2 is FQGNSA. The length of the CDR3 is 16 residues. CDR3 nucleotides: TGTGCCAGCAGCAAACAAGGGACTAGCGGATACAATGAGCAGTTCTTC. Translating it yields CASSKQGTSGYNEQFF.

This clonotype was recorded at least ten times. The V and J genes are TRBV3-1 and TRBJ2-1, with a weak D call TRBD2 (5 bases). Trimming stripped 4 bases from V and 5 bases from J, with 18 bases between. This CDR3 spans 16 amino acids. The germline V gene has CDR1 LGHDT and CDR2 YNNKEL (reference sequence). CDR3 sequence reads: CASSPPGPRGNNEQFF. CDR3 coding DNA: TGTGCCAGCAGCCCCCCTGGGCCACGGGGAAACAATGAGCAGTTCTTC.

This clonotype occurred many times. The genes are TRBV5-1 and TRBJ2-1; TRBD2 matches 9 bases. V shed 4 bases and J 9 bases; nucleotides not matched to a gene: 5. This CDR3 is 13 amino acids long. Germline V gives CDR1 SGHRS, CDR2 YFSETQ. The DNA of the CDR3 is TGCGCCAGCAGCCCAGTACTAGCGGGTGAGCAGTTCTTC. Its translation is CASSPVLAGEQFF.

In this sample, this clonotype turned up a few times. The V and J genes are TRBV9 and TRBJ2-7, with unresolved D. In germline, CDR1 is SGDLS, CDR2 YYNGEE. The CDR3 runs 15 residues. The V and J ends lost 4 bases and 2 bases respectively, with 16 bases between them. CDR3 in DNA: TGTGCCAGCAGCCCCGACGGTAAGAATCCCTACGAGCAGTACTTC. This gives the protein CASSPDGKNPYEQYF.

This clonotype has at least ten counts. The rearrangement uses TRBV3-1 and TRBJ2-7, with 10 positions matching TRBD2. The V gene end was trimmed by 7 bases and the J gene end by 2 bases; junction bases not matched to a gene: 8. The length of the CDR3 is 15 residues. The germline V gene encodes CDR1 LGHDT and CDR2 YNNKEL (reference sequence). Written as DNA, the CDR3 is TGTGCCAGCACCTCGAGCGGGAGGGCCCCCTACGAGCAGTACTTC. It translates to CASTSSGRAPYEQYF.

This chain joins TRBV29-1 and TRBJ1-2; TRBD1 is a possible D gene (5 bases). The CDR3 is made up of 11 amino acids. CDR1 is SQVTM and CDR2 is ANQGSEA in the germline V gene. V lost 4 bases, J lost 5 bases, and 8 bases lay in between. The CDR3: CSVGGEYGYTF. The CDR3 DNA reads TGCAGCGTTGGGGGCGAATATGGCTACACCTTC.

CDR3 nucleotides: TGTGCCAGCAGCTTAGGCGGGACAGGGGGAAACTCTGGAAACACCATATATTTT. Translation: CASSLGGTGGNSGNTIYF. The rearrangement joins TRBV7-8 to TRBJ1-3, with 11 bases identical to TRBD1. The V gene end was trimmed by 1 base and the J gene end by 0 bases; junction bases not matched to a gene: 5. Per germline, CDR1 SGHVS and CDR2 FQNEAQ. CDR3 length equals 18 residues.

This chain uses TRBV6-5 with TRBJ1-1; D is uncertain. Trimming removed 0 bases at V and 7 bases at J, with 9 bases between. The CDR3 runs to 13 residues. Germline V gene lookup returns CDR1 MNHEY and CDR2 SVGAGI. The CDR3 sequence: CASSYSVRIEAFF. The CDR3 DNA reads as TGTGCCAGCAGTTACTCTGTCAGGATTGAAGCTTTCTTT.

This clonotype was counted between two and nine times. This sequence joins TRBV11-2 and TRBJ2-5; TRBD1 aligns across 8 bases. V shed 2 bases and J 4 bases; nucleotides not matched to a gene: 9. CDR1 is SGHAT, CDR2 FQNNGV, per germline. The CDR3 length is 16 residues. DNA for the CDR3: TGTGCCAGCAGCTTATACAGGGGGATCGGTGGAGAGACCCAGTACTTC. Its translation: CASSLYRGIGGETQYF.

The DNA of the CDR3 is TGTGCCAGCAGCCAAGGGTGGAATTCACCCCTCCACTTT. This codes for CASSQGWNSPLHF. V and J are TRBV4-2 and TRBJ1-6; the D is unclear. CDR3 size: 13 residues. Germline V gene data show CDR1 as LGHNA and CDR2 as YNFKEQ. Trimming cost V 1 base and J 7 bases, with 5 bases left between them.

Ten or more counts support this clonotype. The J gene is TRBJ1-5, the V gene TRBV29-1; the D is unclear. Trimming removed 4 bases at V and 3 bases at J, with 7 bases between. The CDR3 runs to 12 residues. Per germline, CDR1 SQVTM and CDR2 ANQGSEA. This CDR3 is CSVGGNNQPQHF. In nucleotides, the CDR3 is TGCAGCGTTGGGGGAAACAATCAGCCCCAGCATTTT.